These T cell receptor beta chains were read from a single sample in a study of cytomegalovirus exposure and HLA in healthy donors. Repertoires were generated with immunoSEQ multiplex PCR, while TCRdb's copy carries only in-frame clones and drops some. The sample lists more than 150,000 clones, more than 85% occurring once. The source material was PBMCs. The receptors originated from a girl less than two years old in good health and CMV-seronegative. CDR3s include the opening cysteine and the closing phenylalanine or tryptophan. The D gene is left open where the match is weak. Where a row states a size, it is once, few, many or the class of an expanded clone; other rows omit it.

d_gene,j_gene,v_gene,abundance,CDR3aa,CDR3nt
NA,TRBJ2-1,TRBV7-8,NA,CASSQAPYHSYNEQFF,TGTGCCAGCAGCCAGGCCCCATATCACTCCTACAATGAGCAGTTCTTC
NA,TRBJ1-6,TRBV5-1,NA,CASSRGGSSYNSPLHF,TGCGCCAGCAGCCGAGGGGGAAGCTCCTATAATTCACCCCTCCACTTT
NA,TRBJ2-1,TRBV4-3,NA,CASSQARGGNYNEQFF,TGCGCCAGCAGCCAAGCTAGGGGGGGAAATTACAATGAGCAGTTCTTC
NA,TRBJ2-7,TRBV11-2,NA,CASSLGRGGLYEQYF,TGTGCCAGCAGCTTAGGTCGTGGGGGCTTGTACGAGCAGTACTTC
NA,TRBJ2-4,TRBV6-1,NA,CASSAGNIQYF,TGTGCCAGCAGTGCGGGAAACATTCAGTACTTC
NA,TRBJ2-7,TRBV27,NA,CASSLSFYQGYEQYF,TGTGCCAGCAGTTTATCGTTCTACCAGGGCTACGAGCAGTACTTC
TRBD1,TRBJ1-1,TRBV5-1,once,CASSFRGQGGMNTEAFF,TGCGCCAGCAGCTTTCGCGGACAGGGAGGAATGAACACTGAAGCTTTCTTT
NA,TRBJ1-1,TRBV27,once,CASTQGVNTEAFF,TGTGCCAGCACCCAGGGCGTGAACACTGAAGCTTTCTTT
TRBD2,TRBJ2-5,TRBV10-2,NA,CASSEPFSGGQETQYF,TGCGCCAGCAGTGAGCCGTTTAGCGGGGGCCAAGAGACCCAGTACTTC
TRBD1,TRBJ2-5,TRBV11-1,NA,CASSLGDRGETQYF,TGTGCCAGCAGCTTAGGGGACAGGGGAGAGACCCAGTACTTC
NA,TRBJ1-2,TRBV10-3,once,CAISDLSYGYTF,TGTGCCATCAGTGATCTCAGTTATGGCTACACCTTC
TRBD2,TRBJ2-3,TRBV5-4,few,CASSFWGRVDTQYF,TGTGCCAGCAGCTTTTGGGGGAGGGTGGATACGCAGTATTTT
NA,TRBJ2-7,TRBV30,NA,CACLYPRAAESPYEQYF,TGTGCCTGCCTTTACCCCCGTGCGGCGGAGAGCCCCTACGAGCAGTACTTC
NA,TRBJ2-3,TRBV5-1,once,CASSIPTEASSTDTQYF,TGCGCCAGCAGCATTCCGACCGAGGCTTCTAGCACAGATACGCAGTATTTT
NA,TRBJ2-5,TRBV2,few,CASSEGSSLPQYF,TGTGCCAGCAGTGAAGGGTCTAGCCTTCCCCAGTACTTC
NA,TRBJ1-2,TRBV2,NA,CASRGPTGSSGYTF,TGTGCCAGCAGAGGCCCCACAGGGAGTAGTGGCTACACCTTC
NA,TRBJ1-2,TRBV6-9,NA,CASRPGEPTYGYTF,TGTGCCAGCCGGCCCGGGGAACCGACCTATGGCTACACCTTC
NA,TRBJ1-4,TRBV30,NA,CAWSVGRGEEKLFF,TGTGCCTGGAGTGTAGGCAGGGGCGAGGAAAAACTGTTTTTT
NA,TRBJ2-6,TRBV4-2,NA,CASSQGTPGANVLTF,TGTGCCAGCAGCCAAGGGACACCTGGGGCCAACGTCCTGACTTTC
TRBD2,TRBJ2-5,TRBV4-3,NA,CASSQDMAGGEGETQYF,TGCGCCAGCAGCCAAGATATGGCGGGAGGGGAGGGGGAGACCCAGTACTTC
NA,TRBJ1-1,TRBV5-1,NA,CASSLWGHNEAFF,TGCGCCAGCAGCTTGTGGGGGCACAATGAAGCTTTCTTT
TRBD2,TRBJ2-1,TRBV7-2,NA,CASTEGTSEYNEQFF,TGTGCCAGCACCGAAGGGACTAGCGAGTACAATGAGCAGTTCTTC
NA,TRBJ1-1,TRBV7-9,NA,CASSTIGGEAFF,TGTGCCAGCAGCACCATAGGAGGAGAAGCTTTCTTT
TRBD1,TRBJ2-5,TRBV5-4,NA,CASSRESTGGRETQYF,TGTGCCAGCAGTCGGGAGAGTACAGGGGGAAGAGAGACCCAGTACTTC
TRBD2,TRBJ2-7,TRBV27,NA,CASSLSAGGPYEQYF,TGTGCCAGCAGTTTATCAGCGGGGGGGCCGTACGAGCAGTACTTC
TRBD2,TRBJ2-7,TRBV5-6,NA,CASSRRTSGSTLSYEQYF,TGTGCCAGCAGCCGACGAACTAGCGGGAGTACCCTATCCTACGAGCAGTACTTC
TRBD1,TRBJ1-1,TRBV4-2,NA,CASSQPDRGGTEAFF,TGTGCCAGCAGCCAACCCGACAGGGGAGGCACTGAAGCTTTCTTT
NA,TRBJ1-4,TRBV5-1,NA,CASRPVPSEEVDEKLFF,TGCGCCAGCAGGCCAGTCCCAAGTGAGGAGGTGGATGAAAAACTGTTTTTT
TRBD1,TRBJ1-5,TRBV2,NA,CASQGVDNQPQHF,TGTGCCAGCCAGGGGGTCGATAATCAGCCCCAGCATTTT
NA,TRBJ1-1,TRBV18,NA,CASSPSQAPNTEAFF,TGTGCCAGCTCCCCCTCACAGGCACCGAACACTGAAGCTTTCTTT
NA,TRBJ1-6,TRBV2,NA,CASSEARPGDSPLHF,TGTGCCAGCAGTGAAGCGCGGCCAGGGGATTCACCCCTCCACTTT
NA,TRBJ1-2,TRBV30,NA,CARAANYGYTF,TGTGCCCGAGCCGCTAACTATGGCTACACCTTC
NA,TRBJ1-2,TRBV19,NA,CASSPGTGGYTF,TGTGCCAGTAGCCCAGGGACTGGTGGCTACACCTTC
TRBD1,TRBJ2-5,TRBV6-1,NA,CASSPSGGFQETQYF,TGTGCCAGCAGTCCATCAGGGGGATTCCAAGAGACCCAGTACTTC
NA,TRBJ2-1,TRBV6-4,NA,CASSAGFEQFF,TGTGCCAGCAGTGCAGGGTTTGAGCAGTTCTTC
TRBD1,TRBJ1-1,TRBV11-2,NA,CASSPRTGLMNTEAFF,TGTGCCAGCAGCCCCCGGACAGGCCTAATGAACACTGAAGCTTTCTTT
TRBD1,TRBJ1-3,TRBV18,NA,CASSPQTRQGSGNTIYF,TGTGCCAGCTCACCACAGACAAGACAGGGTTCTGGAAACACCATATATTTT
TRBD2,TRBJ2-3,TRBV6-5,few,CASIRLAGFTDTQYF,TGTGCCAGCATTCGACTAGCGGGCTTCACAGATACGCAGTATTTT
NA,TRBJ2-7,TRBV7-6,NA,CASSLSPGDAYEQYF,TGTGCCAGCAGCTTGAGTCCGGGAGATGCTTACGAGCAGTACTTC
TRBD1,TRBJ1-2,TRBV12-5,NA,CASGTGGWNYGYTF,TGTGCTAGTGGCACAGGGGGCTGGAACTATGGCTACACCTTC
NA,TRBJ2-3,TRBV4-2,NA,CASSQALGGTDTQYF,TGTGCCAGCAGCCAAGCCCTAGGAGGTACAGATACGCAGTATTTT
NA,TRBJ1-1,TRBV6-1,NA,CASSEGRRVLNTEAFF,TGTGCCAGCAGTGAAGGTCGGAGGGTATTGAACACTGAAGCTTTCTTT
NA,TRBJ2-3,TRBV5-1,NA,CASSLAGASTDTQYF,TGCGCCAGCAGCTTAGCGGGTGCTAGCACAGATACGCAGTATTTT
NA,TRBJ1-6,TRBV18,NA,CASSRRTRGTNSPLHF,TGTGCCAGCTCACGGAGGACAAGGGGGACCAATTCACCCCTCCACTTT
NA,TRBJ2-7,TRBV18,NA,CASSPPQGTYEQYF,TGTGCCAGCTCACCACCTCAGGGAACCTACGAGCAGTACTTC
TRBD2,TRBJ2-5,TRBV9,few,CASSPGTRETQYF,TGTGCCAGCAGCCCCGGGACTAGGGAGACCCAGTACTTC
TRBD2,TRBJ2-3,TRBV7-3,NA,CASSPTRTSGGASDTQYF,TGTGCCAGCAGCCCTACCCGGACTAGCGGGGGGGCTTCAGATACGCAGTATTTT